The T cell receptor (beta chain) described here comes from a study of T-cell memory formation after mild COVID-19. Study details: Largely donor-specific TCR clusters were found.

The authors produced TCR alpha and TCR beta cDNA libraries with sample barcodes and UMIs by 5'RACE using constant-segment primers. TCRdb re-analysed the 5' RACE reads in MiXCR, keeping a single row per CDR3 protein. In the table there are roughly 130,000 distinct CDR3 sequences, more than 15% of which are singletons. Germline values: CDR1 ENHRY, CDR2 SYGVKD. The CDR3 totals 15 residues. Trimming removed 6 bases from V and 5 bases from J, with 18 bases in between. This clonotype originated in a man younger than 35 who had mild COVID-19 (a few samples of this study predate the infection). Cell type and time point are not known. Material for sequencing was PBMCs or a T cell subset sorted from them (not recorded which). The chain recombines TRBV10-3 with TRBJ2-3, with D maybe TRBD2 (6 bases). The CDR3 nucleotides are TGTGCCATCAGCGCTCAGGAGAGGGAGGAAGATACGCAGTATTTT. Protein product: CAISAQEREEDTQYF.